This T cell receptor (beta chain) emerged from a study of radiation and T cells in renal cell carcinoma. Sample time point: blood 2 weeks post-SBRT. Sample treatment: 15 Gy SBRT to primary tumor, nephrectomy 4 weeks later. On this clone: Other DNA sequences in this sample translate to the same CDR3.

V gave up 4 bases and J gave up 5 bases; unmatched junction bases: 2. The CDR3 sequence is 15 residues long. The germline gives CDR1 MNHEY, CDR2 SMNVEV (reference sequence). The method was immunoSEQ multiplex PCR; TCRdb's version includes in-frame clones alone and lacks a portion of them. Here the sample spans more than 95,000 clones, around 81% being singletons. V usage is TRBV27 and J usage is TRBJ2-1, with 13 bases lining up with TRBD2. The sequence came from a man in his forties or fifties with renal cell carcinoma. Source: blood, taken from a patient whose treatment included radiotherapy and nephrectomy. The CDR3 loop is CASSSGLAGNNEQFF. The CDR3 DNA reads as TGTGCCAGCAGTTCGGGACTAGCGGGGAACAATGAGCAGTTCTTC.